This TCR beta chain comes out of a study of blood T cell repertoires in COVID-19. Germline CDR1 SGHDN, CDR2 FVKESK. Trimming pared 1 base from V and 3 bases from J, leaving 10 bases between. The CDR3 extends over 15 amino acids. Clones were sequenced by immunoSEQ multiplex PCR, and TCRdb holds only the in-frame ones, with some missing. The sample holds 150,000 or so clones, 75% to 85% seen once. This receptor was obtained from a human donor in a cohort sampled during active COVID-19. The J gene is TRBJ2-4, the V gene TRBV14; no reliable D call. Sample: peripheral blood. In nucleotides, the CDR3 is TGTGCCAGCAGCCAAGGAGTAGATTTCAAAAACATTCAGTACTTC. Translated, it gives CASSQGVDFKNIQYF.